A selection of T cell receptor beta chains follows, all from one sample in a study of blood T cell repertoires in COVID-19. Only in-frame clones appear in the TCRdb table, and some are missing; sequencing was by immunoSEQ multiplex PCR. Of about 140,000 clones in the sample, 84% were seen once. Source material: PBMCs or T cells enriched from blood (not recorded which). These TCRs come from a woman aged 50 to 65 with acute COVID-19. Both conserved end residues are part of each CDR3. The D gene is left open where the match is weak. Clone size is stated in some rows and not others, as once, few, many or a class when expanded.

TRBV19,TRBD1,TRBJ1-3,once,CASSPPGQGFGNTIYF
TRBV7-2,TRBD2,TRBJ2-7,.,CASSPHSGVSYEQYF
TRBV5-1,.,TRBJ1-6,.,CASSLSTGGNSPLHF
TRBV4-3,.,TRBJ2-3,.,CASSQEVGGADTQYF
TRBV5-6,.,TRBJ1-2,.,CASSLEIAGYLNYGYTF
TRBV30,.,TRBJ2-2,.,CAWGGAGEISGTGELFF
TRBV2,.,TRBJ1-1,few,CASTLQVDRTEAFF
TRBV5-1,TRBD2,TRBJ2-3,.,CASSLVAGGPGDTQYF
TRBV5-1,.,TRBJ2-7,.,CASSLGGDPYEQYF
TRBV11-3,TRBD1,TRBJ2-7,.,CARRGGTGEQYF
TRBV5-1,.,TRBJ2-1,few,CASGDLGYNEQFF
TRBV7-3,TRBD1,TRBJ1-1,few,CASSSGGAEAFF
TRBV11-2,.,TRBJ2-5,few,CASSLWDIQETQYF
TRBV7-6,.,TRBJ2-7,few,CASNQPRTTNALYEQYF
TRBV30,.,TRBJ1-1,.,CAWSVSAHQITEAFF
TRBV27,.,TRBJ2-7,once,CASSLSAGPPYEQYF
TRBV2,TRBD1,TRBJ2-6,once,CASSSDRAGANVLTF
TRBV7-8,TRBD2,TRBJ2-7,once,CASSNLAGVYEQYF
TRBV5-4,TRBD1,TRBJ2-5,.,CASSPGQALQETQYF
TRBV11-2,.,TRBJ2-3,.,CASSLEKGTQYF
TRBV6-5,.,TRBJ1-2,.,CASEGHIKGYTF
TRBV19,.,TRBJ2-7,once,CASSEAGRGYEQYF
TRBV5-4,TRBD2,TRBJ2-4,.,CASSLSASGRGLAKNIQYF
TRBV5-6,.,TRBJ2-1,.,CASSLVDNEQFF
TRBV4-2,TRBD1,TRBJ1-1,.,CASSQDLWDSENTEAFF
TRBV4-1,.,TRBJ2-7,few,CASSQAPAREQYF
TRBV5-1,.,TRBJ1-2,.,CASSLGNRDGHYGYTF
TRBV7-3,.,TRBJ2-2,.,CASSLGGPGTGELFF
TRBV5-1,TRBD1,TRBJ2-3,.,CASSLAGQFTDTQYF
TRBV5-1,TRBD2,TRBJ2-1,.,CASSLTTSGYNEQFF
TRBV30,.,TRBJ1-4,.,CASDTSTNEKLFF
TRBV6-2/TRBV6-3,.,TRBJ2-3,.,CASSSLGASRDTQYF
TRBV6-4,.,TRBJ1-2,.,CASSDSAGNGYGYTF
TRBV7-2,.,TRBJ2-3,.,CASSLDLRDTQYF
TRBV6-6,TRBD1,TRBJ1-5,.,CASSSSRDRGDQPQHF
TRBV24-1,TRBD2,TRBJ2-3,.,CATSFSGRGTDTQYF
TRBV30,TRBD2,TRBJ2-3,.,CAWSTSGVTDTQYF
TRBV11-1,TRBD2,TRBJ2-5,.,CASSLIGLAGSQTQYF
TRBV19,TRBD1,TRBJ1-5,.,CASSWGQGRGTQHF
TRBV5-4,TRBD1,TRBJ2-7,.,CASSSTGGAGEQYF
TRBV2,.,TRBJ2-3,.,CASSLQGGRDTQYF
TRBV6-6,TRBD2,TRBJ2-3,.,CASSLPTSGSTHTQYF
TRBV10-3,.,TRBJ2-3,.,CAINAGSDTQYF
TRBV6-5,TRBD1,TRBJ1-2,.,CASSYSGTGGGYTF
TRBV7-9,.,TRBJ2-1,.,CASSLRGSSYNEQFF
TRBV7-2,TRBD1,TRBJ1-1,.,CASSFRRGQGNTEAFF
TRBV25-1,.,TRBJ1-2,.,CASSDPYNYGYTF
TRBV7-8,TRBD1,TRBJ2-1,.,CASSLSGTGAYNEQFF
TRBV27,TRBD2,TRBJ2-7,.,CASSLGVAGVHEQYF
TRBV5-5,TRBD1,TRBJ1-2,.,CASSLTGDYGYTF
TRBV24-1,TRBD1,TRBJ1-1,.,CANPGTGGVRGRNIDMNTEAFF